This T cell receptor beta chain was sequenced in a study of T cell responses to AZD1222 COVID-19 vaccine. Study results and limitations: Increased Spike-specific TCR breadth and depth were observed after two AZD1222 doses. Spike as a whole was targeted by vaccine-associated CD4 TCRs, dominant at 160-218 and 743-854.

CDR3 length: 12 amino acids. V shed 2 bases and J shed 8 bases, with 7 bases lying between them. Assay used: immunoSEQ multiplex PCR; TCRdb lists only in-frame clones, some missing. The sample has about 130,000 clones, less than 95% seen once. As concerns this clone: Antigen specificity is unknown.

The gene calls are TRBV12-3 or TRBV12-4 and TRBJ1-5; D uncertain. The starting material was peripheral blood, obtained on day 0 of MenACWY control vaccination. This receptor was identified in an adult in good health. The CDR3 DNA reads TGTGCCAGCAGTTTAACACAAAAGCCCCAGCATTTT. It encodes CASSLTQKPQHF.